This T cell receptor beta chain comes out of a study of T cells after posttransplantation cyclophosphamide. TCRdb's copy holds only in-frame clones and misses some; the assay was immunoSEQ multiplex PCR. Recorded here are 5,900 or so clones, none singletons. Cyclophosphamide on days +3 and +4 followed busulfan-fludarabine conditioning and a marrow graft. This clone has at least ten counts. The antigen is not known. Study-level findings and limits: Tissue-infiltrating T cells from skin or gut overlapped little with blood T cells. Later post-transplant blood repertoires were often dominated by donor CD8+ memory clones.

The TCR sequence derives from a female patient between 25 and 45 years old who received an allogeneic stem cell transplant from an unrelated donor, was CMV-positive, and had acute and chronic GVHD. Some of the T cells may derive from the graft donor. Specimen: PBMCs, collected after allogeneic stem cell transplant with posttransplant cyclophosphamide.

The CDR3 reads CASINDRRSSYEQYF. CDR3 DNA sequence: TGTGCCAGCATTAACGACAGACGGTCCTCCTACGAGCAGTACTTC. The J gene is TRBJ2-7, the V gene TRBV6-1, with a tentative D call TRBD1 (5 bases). Trimming stripped 7 bases from V and 0 bases from J, with 16 bases between. The CDR3 length is 15 residues. Looked up from germline, CDR1 is MNHNS and CDR2 is SASEGT.